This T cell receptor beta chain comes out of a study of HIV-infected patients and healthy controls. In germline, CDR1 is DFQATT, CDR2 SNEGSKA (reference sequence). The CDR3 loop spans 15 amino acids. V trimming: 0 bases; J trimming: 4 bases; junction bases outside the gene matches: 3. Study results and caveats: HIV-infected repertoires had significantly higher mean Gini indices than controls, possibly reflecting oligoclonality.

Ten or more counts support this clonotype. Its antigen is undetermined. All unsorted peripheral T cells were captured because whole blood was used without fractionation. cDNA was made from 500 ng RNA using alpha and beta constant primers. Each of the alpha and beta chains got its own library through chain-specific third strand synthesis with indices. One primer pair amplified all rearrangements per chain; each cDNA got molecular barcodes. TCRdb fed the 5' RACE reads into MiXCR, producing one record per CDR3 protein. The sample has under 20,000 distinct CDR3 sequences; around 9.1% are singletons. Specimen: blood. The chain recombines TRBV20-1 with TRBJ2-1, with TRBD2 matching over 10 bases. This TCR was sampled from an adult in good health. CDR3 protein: CSARDPLAGYNEQFF. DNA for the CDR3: TGCAGTGCTAGAGATCCACTAGCGGGGTACAATGAGCAGTTCTTC.